This is a list of T cell receptor beta chains from one sample in a study of CD8+ T cells in alopecia areata. Profiling relied on immunoSEQ multiplex PCR, and the TCRdb table lists in-frame clones only, not all of them. This table has roughly 150,000 clones, about 60% appearing once. The sample here was CD4+ T cells sorted from blood, taken at week 0. The receptors were sampled from a human donor with alopecia areata. Each CDR3 is given with its conserved first and last residue. Each record gives: J gene, V gene, clone size, CDR3 protein. Clone size, where shown, is once, few, many, or a class for clones that have expanded.

>TRBJ1-1|TRBV19|.
CASSIGSEAFF
>TRBJ2-7|TRBV7-2|.
CASSPMTWGTGEQYF
>TRBJ1-6|TRBV30|once
CAWTTTGSPLHF
>TRBJ1-1|TRBV29-1|.
CSVELGARTEAFF
>TRBJ1-5|TRBV9|.
CASSVDPGSQPQHF
>TRBJ2-2|TRBV6-1|.
CASKTIENTGELFF
>TRBJ2-5|TRBV5-1|.
CASSYSAGQGETQYF
>TRBJ2-5|TRBV13|.
CASSLKAGASSETQYF
>TRBJ2-5|TRBV5-1|.
CASSMTSGGPQETQYF
>TRBJ2-1|TRBV9|.
CASSARTMPRVHNEQFF
>TRBJ2-2|TRBV4-1|.
CASSQTHQGVGTGELFF
>TRBJ2-3|TRBV30|.
CAWSVLLAGRTDTQYF
>TRBJ1-6|TRBV4-2|once
CASSQLGQGDSPLHF
>TRBJ1-1|TRBV7-2|.
CASSQPAGENTEAFF
>TRBJ2-5|TRBV2|few
CASTGDRDRWAQYF
>TRBJ2-7|TRBV6-5|.
CASSYHPGPYEQYF
>TRBJ1-2|TRBV25-1|.
CASRQLSVLRGSYGYTF
>TRBJ2-3|TRBV5-1|.
CASSLMGRGADTQYF
>TRBJ2-2|TRBV30|few
CAWSVQDRNTGELFF
>TRBJ2-3|TRBV4-1|.
CASSPKRGGTSTDTQYF
>TRBJ2-1|TRBV5-4|.
CASSSPKRGVYNEQFF
>TRBJ1-5|TRBV5-1|once
CASSSGTGNQPQHF
>TRBJ2-7|TRBV10-3|few
CAISESASGEVEQYF
>TRBJ2-5|TRBV2|.
CASTEREGSMKTQYF
>TRBJ1-1|TRBV19|many
CASRPTRNTEAFF
>TRBJ2-7|TRBV7-2|few
CASSLTQGLGYEQYF
>TRBJ2-3|TRBV5-6|few
CASSPPQDTQYF
>TRBJ1-2|TRBV23-1|.
CASSSRGARSYGYTF
>TRBJ1-4|TRBV2|.
CATTGITTNEKLFF
>TRBJ1-5|TRBV6-6|once
CASSSPYGGTNQPQHF
>TRBJ1-1|TRBV7-9|.
CANGPLGNTEAFF
>TRBJ2-1|TRBV2|.
CASSGYNEQFF
>TRBJ2-5|TRBV2|.
CASRGTAPEGAQYF
>TRBJ2-5|TRBV10-3|.
CAIKLAGGETQYF
>TRBJ2-2|TRBV10-3|.
CAISTGQGATGELFF
>TRBJ1-1|TRBV18|.
CASSPGETTEAFF
>TRBJ2-3|TRBV7-2|.
CASSLVASGGASTDTQYF
>TRBJ2-7|TRBV6-5|.
CASSYSGGGYEQYF
>TRBJ1-2|TRBV5-1|.
CASSPNSIGDDYTF